This TCR beta chain was sequenced for a study of OX40 agonist ivuxolimab in advanced cancers. The overall study: Partial responses were achieved by three patients, of whom one had hepatocellular carcinoma and two had cutaneous melanoma. Study-level findings and limits: Relative to CD4+, CD8+ T cells held more expanded clones on average.

Clones were read by immunoSEQ multiplex PCR, and TCRdb kept only the in-frame ones, dropping some. The sample has about 35,000 clones, about 84% seen once. For this clone: Its antigen is undetermined.

CDR3 length: 15 amino acids. Germline assignment: CDR1 MGHRA and CDR2 YSYEKL. Trimming stripped 1 base from V and 2 bases from J, with 9 bases between. V is TRBV4-1 and J is TRBJ1-5, with D possibly matching TRBD1 (5 bases). The sequencing here drew on CD4+ or CD8+ T cells sorted from blood, taken in a trial of the OX40 agonist ivuxolimab. This TCR came from an adult with an advanced solid tumor such as melanoma, head and neck, liver or kidney cancer. CDR3 sequence: CASSQGPGGNQPQHF. CDR3 nucleotide sequence: TGCGCCAGCAGCCAAGGTCCGGGGGGCAATCAGCCCCAGCATTTT.